The 17 T cell receptor beta chains below were found in one sample sequenced in a study of cytomegalovirus exposure and HLA in healthy donors. Primers for the PCR totalled 60 Vbeta and 13 Jbeta. The assay was immunoSEQ multiplex PCR, and TCRdb's table has in-frame clones only and misses some. This sample's clone table lists around 100,000 clones. Sequencing used PBMCs. The receptor source for this set is a man aged 35 to 55 in good health and CMV-seropositive.

CDR3 protein: CASSFQVSGRAGTGELFF. As DNA, the CDR3 is TGTGCCAGCAGCTTTCAAGTGAGCGGGAGGGCCGGGACCGGGGAGCTGTTTTTT. This chain links TRBV7-2 with TRBJ2-2, with TRBD2 matching over 10 bases. The CDR3 loop spans 18 amino acids. CDR1 is SGHTA and CDR2 is FQGNSA in the germline V gene. With 3 bases clipped from V and 5 bases from J, the junction kept 12 bases outside the gene matches.

The chain combines TRBV6-5 with TRBJ2-7; a weak D match, TRBD1 (6 bases). The CDR3 contains 15 residues. The ends were cut back, 4 bases at V and 4 bases at J, with 17 bases in the middle. CDR1 MNHEY and CDR2 SVGAGI come from the germline V gene. CDR3 DNA sequence: TGTGCCAGCAGTTCCGGACAGATACGGGGTTACGAGCAGTACTTC. It codes for CASSSGQIRGYEQYF.

The V call is TRBV7-2, the J call TRBJ2-1, with a tentative D call TRBD1 (7 bases). The V gene's germline CDR1 is SGHTA and CDR2 FQGNSA. V gave up 5 bases and J gave up 8 bases, with 19 bases separating them. This CDR3 has 15 amino acids. The chain's CDR3 is CASSRLWRGRYEQFF. DNA for the CDR3: TGTGCCAGCAGCCGCCTATGGAGGGGGCGATATGAGCAGTTCTTC. Full variable domain (rest looked up from reference TRBV7-2 and TRBJ2-1): GAGVSQSPSNKVTEKGKDVELRCDPISGHTALYWYRQSLGQGLEFLIYFQGNSAPDKSGLPSDRFSAERTGGSVSTLTIQRTQQEDSAVYLCASSRLWRGRYEQFFGPGTRLTVL.

This chain joins TRBV7-2 and TRBJ1-2, with a weak D call TRBD1 (5 bases). Germline CDR1 is SGHTA and CDR2 is FQGNSA. CDR3 size: 15 residues. Trimming took 3 bases from V and 1 from J, leaving 12 bases between them. CDR3 in DNA: TGTGCCAGCAGCTTGCAGGGTGGCGGTAACTATGGCTACACCTTC. Translated, it gives CASSLQGGGNYGYTF.

The J gene is TRBJ2-7, the V gene TRBV23-1; D is uncertain. TRBV23-1 is an ORF, with its function uncertain. The CDR3 length is 15 residues. V was cut by 8 bases and J by 2 bases, with 19 bases left in between. As DNA, the CDR3 is TGCGCCAGCCCCTATCATCACCGGGTGCCCTACGAGCAGTACTTC. Its protein product is CASPYHHRVPYEQYF.

The chain couples TRBV9 to TRBJ2-5; TRBD1 matches at 9 bases. Germline assignment: CDR1 SGDLS and CDR2 YYNGEE. Trimming removed 4 bases from V and 5 bases from J; junction bases left unmatched: 12. There are 16 residues in the CDR3. CDR3 DNA: TGTGCCAGCAGCTCCCAACAGGGGGCGAGCAGGGAGACCCAGTACTTC. It encodes CASSSQQGASRETQYF. The variable domain in full, completed from reference TRBV9 and TRBJ2-5, reads DSGVTQTPKHLITATGQRVTLRCSPRSGDLSVYWYQQSLDQGLQFLIQYYNGEERAKGNILERFSAQQFPDLHSELNLSSLELGDSALYFCASSSQQGASRETQYFGPGTRLLVL.

The V and J genes are TRBV30 and TRBJ1-2; tentatively, D is TRBD1 (5 bases). Germline CDR1 is GTSNPN and CDR2 is SVGIG (reference sequence). V was trimmed by 0 bases and J by 3 bases, leaving 8 bases between them. This CDR3 region has 13 residues. This CDR3 reads CAWSVGDYYGYTF. For the CDR3, the DNA is TGTGCCTGGAGTGTAGGGGATTACTATGGCTACACCTTC.

This chain links TRBV7-2 with TRBJ2-7, with a weak D call TRBD2 (6 bases). Trimming pared 3 bases from V and 6 bases from J, leaving 18 bases between. This CDR3 is built from 15 residues. CDR1 and CDR2 from the germline V gene are SGHTA and FQGNSA. CDR3 in amino acids: CASSLGGVVSSEQYF. CDR3 sequence (DNA): TGTGCCAGCAGCTTGGGGGGAGTGGTCTCGTCCGAGCAGTACTTC.

The V and J genes are TRBV28 and TRBJ1-2, with TRBD1 matching over 8 bases. The V and J ends lost 3 bases and 4 bases, in that order; junction bases with no gene match: 4. The CDR3 length is 14 residues. CDR1 is MDHEN and CDR2 is SYDVKM in the germline V gene. The CDR3 is CASSLAGGGYGYTF. In DNA form, the CDR3 reads TGTGCCAGCAGTTTGGCAGGGGGCGGCTATGGCTACACCTTC.

The chain links TRBV4-2 to TRBJ2-1, with a possible D match to TRBD2 (6 bases). The CDR3 is made up of 19 amino acids. Trimming stripped 0 bases from V and 7 bases from J, with 25 bases between. The germline V gene encodes CDR1 LGHNA and CDR2 YNFKEQ. The CDR3 loop is CASSQDWGRGLRRGNEQFF. CDR3 nucleotide sequence: TGTGCCAGCAGCCAAGATTGGGGTAGAGGTCTTAGGCGGGGTAATGAGCAGTTCTTC.

J is TRBJ2-7 and V is TRBV30, with 7 bases lining up with TRBD2. Germline V gene lookup returns CDR1 GTSNPN and CDR2 SVGIG (reference sequence). Trimming removed 0 bases from V and 0 bases from J; junction bases left unmatched: 5. This CDR3 spans 15 amino acids. The CDR3 sequence: CAWSVGLRSSYEQYF. Written as DNA, the CDR3 is TGTGCCTGGAGTGTGGGACTAAGGAGCTCCTACGAGCAGTACTTC.

This chain connects TRBV5-5 to TRBJ1-4, with a weak D call TRBD1 (5 bases). The CDR3 runs to 16 residues. From germline, CDR1 is SGHKS and CDR2 YYEKEE (reference sequence). Trimming stripped 4 bases from V and 8 bases from J, with 21 bases between. As DNA, the CDR3 is TGTGCCAGCAGCCTATACTCAGGGTTATTTGGGGAAAAACTGTTTTTT. Its protein is CASSLYSGLFGEKLFF.

CDR3 sequence: CAREAVGANVLTF. The CDR3 nucleotides read TGTGCCAGAGAGGCCGTAGGGGCCAACGTCCTGACTTTC. J is TRBJ2-6 and V is TRBV2; D unresolved. The CDR3 covers 13 residues. The germline V gene encodes CDR1 SNHLY and CDR2 FYNNEI. The V end was cut by 9 bases, the J end by 4 bases, with 10 bases between.

This chain joins TRBV10-3 and TRBJ1-1; possibly TRBD1 for D (5 bases). The V gene lost 0 bases and the J gene lost 5 bases, with 13 bases spanning the gap. CDR3 length equals 15 residues. Germline values: CDR1 ENHRY, CDR2 SYGVKD. CDR3 amino acids: CAISESRLGGTEAFF. The CDR3 region has the DNA TGTGCCATCAGTGAGTCGAGGCTGGGGGGGACTGAAGCTTTCTTT.

The J gene is TRBJ2-1, the V gene TRBV11-3, with a weak D call TRBD1 (6 bases). Trimming took 5 bases from V and 5 from J, leaving 19 bases between them. Germline values: CDR1 SGHNT, CDR2 YENEEA. The CDR3 contains 16 residues. CDR3 sequence reads: CASSLNRGWVDNEQFF. The CDR3 region has the DNA TGTGCCAGCAGCCTCAATAGGGGGTGGGTGGACAATGAGCAGTTCTTC.

This chain joins TRBV7-2 and TRBJ2-7; 8 bases agree with TRBD2. Per germline, CDR1 SGHTA and CDR2 FQGNSA. The V and J ends lost 1 base and 0 bases, in that order; junction bases with no gene match: 8. The CDR3 consists of 17 residues. The CDR3 sequence: CASSLGRLAMSSYEQYF. The CDR3 nucleotides are TGTGCCAGCAGCTTAGGGAGACTAGCGATGAGCTCCTACGAGCAGTACTTC.

J is TRBJ2-1 and V is TRBV7-9; D unresolved. Germline V gene sequence: CDR1 SEHNR, CDR2 FQNEAQ (reference sequence). This CDR3 has 13 residues. The V and J ends lost 1 base and 7 bases respectively, with 8 bases between them. The CDR3 DNA reads as TGTGCCAGCAGCTTAGAGCTAGTTAATGAGCAGTTCTTC. Translated: CASSLELVNEQFF.